The 26 T cell receptor beta chains below were found in one sample sequenced in a study of early T cells in non-severe SARS-CoV-2 infection. TCRdb recomputed calls from the 5' RACE reads with MiXCR, one row per CDR3 protein. This table holds about 94,000 distinct CDR3 sequences, approximately 13% found once. Input material: whole blood. The origin of the receptors is an adult who was a healthcare worker with PCR-confirmed SARS-CoV-2 infection or an uninfected control (not recorded which).

On this clonotype itself: A much larger clone differs by one base, so this may be a read error. V and J are TRBV29-1 and TRBJ1-1; 8 bases are a match to TRBD1. The germline V gene encodes CDR1 SQVTM and CDR2 ANQGSEA. The CDR3 is 12 amino acids. The CDR3 DNA follows: TGCAGAGCCGGGACAGGGAACACTGAAGCTTTCTTT. Translating it yields CRAGTGNTEAFF. The full variable domain, rest sourced from reference TRBV29-1 and TRBJ1-1, is SAVISQKPSRDICQRGTSLTIQCQVDSQVTMMFWYRQQPGQSLTLIATANQGSEATYESGFVIDKFPISRPNLTFSTLTVSNMSPEDSSIYLCRAGTGNTEAFFGQGTRLTVV.

Many counts were recorded for this clonotype. The V gene is TRBV4-2, the J gene TRBJ2-7; D unresolved. V lost 0 bases, J lost 7 bases, and 4 bases lay in between. The CDR3 contains 11 residues. In germline, CDR1 is LGHNA, CDR2 YNFKEQ. CDR3 region: CASSQESEQYF. The CDR3 bases are TGTGCCAGCAGCCAAGAATCAGAGCAGTACTTC.

This clonotype showed up many times. V is TRBV20-1 and J is TRBJ1-3; perhaps TRBD1 as D (5 bases). V was trimmed by 1 base and J by 0 bases, leaving 10 bases between them. The CDR3 is 15 residues long. CDR1 DFQATT and CDR2 SNEGSKA come from the germline V gene (reference sequence). CDR3 DNA sequence: TGCAGTGCTAGAGTTGGGACGGGCTCTGGAAACACCATATATTTT. Protein: CSARVGTGSGNTIYF.

This clonotype has at least ten counts. The genes are TRBV7-9 and TRBJ1-4; D is uncertain. Germline CDR1 reads SEHNR; CDR2 reads FQNEAQ (reference sequence). V lost 0 bases and J lost 6, with 14 bases in between. The CDR3 covers 16 residues. The CDR3 bases are TGTGCCAGCAGCTTAGCAGGGTTTAGCTTGGATGAAAAACTGTTTTTT. Translating it yields CASSLAGFSLDEKLFF.

This clonotype was seen a handful of times. The J gene is TRBJ2-3, the V gene TRBV5-1; D may be TRBD2 (5 bases). This CDR3 comprises 13 residues. CDR1 and CDR2 (germline): SGHRS, YFSETQ. Trimming pared 4 bases from V and 9 bases from J, leaving 15 bases between. CDR3 sequence: CASSEGSERTQYF. Here the CDR3 DNA reads TGCGCCAGCAGCGAGGGTAGCGAGCGAACGCAGTATTTT. Full variable domain (remainder filled in from reference TRBV5-1 and TRBJ2-3): KAGVTQTPRYLIKTRGQQVTLSCSPISGHRSVSWYQQTPGQGLQFLFEYFSETQRNKGNFPGRFSGRQFSNSRSEMNVSTLELGDSALYLCASSEGSERTQYFGPGTRLTVL.

This clonotype has a handful of counts. The genes are TRBV9 and TRBJ2-1, with TRBD2 matching over 10 bases. V shed 1 base, J shed 8 bases, and the junction held 6 bases outside the gene matches. Germline CDR1 is SGDLS and CDR2 is YYNGEE. The CDR3 consists of 15 residues. For the CDR3, the DNA is TGTGCCAGCAGCGTATCTCTAGCGGGGGAGGATGAGCAGTTCTTC. It codes for CASSVSLAGEDEQFF.

This clonotype was seen more than once but under ten times. The chain links TRBV7-9 to TRBJ1-1; no firm D call. The CDR3 runs 14 residues. V lost 5 bases, J lost 0 bases, and 10 bases lay in between. Germline CDR1 and CDR2: SEHNR and FQNEAQ (reference sequence). CDR3 nucleotide sequence: TGTGCCAGCAGCCCGAAATGGATGAACACTGAAGCTTTCTTT. It specifies CASSPKWMNTEAFF.

This clonotype has at least ten counts. The V gene is TRBV15, the J gene TRBJ2-7; no reliable D call. Germline assignment: CDR1 LNHNV and CDR2 YYDKDF (reference sequence). This CDR3 has 13 residues. V was pared by 3 bases and J by 2 bases, with 8 bases between. The CDR3 region has the DNA TGTGCCACCAGCAGCGGGCCTCCCTACGAGCAGTACTTC. Protein: CATSSGPPYEQYF.

The chain recombines TRBV2 with TRBJ2-5; the match to TRBD1 covers 8 bases. Germline V lookup: CDR1 SNHLY, CDR2 FYNNEI. The CDR3 sequence is 14 residues long. V lost 7 bases to trimming and J lost 0 bases; unmatched junction nucleotides: 4. The CDR3 region is CASNDRGYQETQYF. DNA of the CDR3: TGTGCCAGCAACGACAGGGGTTACCAAGAGACCCAGTACTTC.

This clonotype came up a few times. J is TRBJ2-5 and V is TRBV5-1; no firm D call. The CDR3 contains 17 residues. CDR1 SGHRS and CDR2 YFSETQ come from the germline V gene. The V gene lost 2 bases and the J gene lost 5 bases, with 22 bases spanning the gap. The CDR3 loop reads CASSFGISVSMGETQYF. Here the CDR3 DNA reads TGCGCCAGCAGCTTTGGCATTTCCGTCTCCATGGGGGAGACCCAGTACTTC.

Only a few counts were recorded for this clonotype. This chain joins TRBV7-9 and TRBJ1-1; no clear D. Trimming removed 3 bases from V and 11 bases from J, with 13 bases in between. CDR3 length: 12 amino acids. Germline V gene data show CDR1 as SEHNR and CDR2 as FQNEAQ (reference sequence). CDR3 nucleotide sequence: TGTGCCAGCAGCTTCTCCTCAAGGGATGCTTTCTTT. The encoded protein is CASSFSSRDAFF.

In its sample, this clonotype was seen many times. The gene calls are TRBV20-1 and TRBJ2-4; the D gene is possibly TRBD2 (5 bases). Germline CDR1 reads DFQATT; CDR2 reads SNEGSKA (reference sequence). This CDR3 is built from 18 residues. Trimming cost V 3 bases and J 0 bases, with 21 bases left between them. In nucleotides, the CDR3 is TGCAGTGCTAGTGATCGGGAACACCGAACCCTAGCCAAAAACATTCAGTACTTC. This gives the protein CSASDREHRTLAKNIQYF.

In this sample, this clonotype turned up a few times. The chain combines TRBV7-3 with TRBJ1-2, with a possible D match to TRBD1 (5 bases). CDR1 and CDR2 (germline): SGHTA, FQGTGA. The CDR3 spans 16 residues. V shed 5 bases and J shed 7 bases, with 23 bases lying between them. CDR3 sequence reads: CASSPDGRGRASGYTF. DNA of the CDR3: TGTGCCAGCAGCCCAGACGGGCGGGGCCGTGCGAGTGGCTACACCTTC.

This clonotype turned up a few times. The chain carries TRBV15 and TRBJ2-5; D perhaps matches TRBD1 (6 bases). CDR3 length: 12 amino acids. Germline CDR1 LNHNV, CDR2 YYDKDF (reference sequence). V was clipped by 3 bases and J by 12 bases, with 14 bases between them. The CDR3 loop is CATSSTGPTKYF. CDR3 in DNA: TGTGCCACCAGCAGCACAGGGCCTACTAAGTACTTC.

This clonotype came up a few times. The chain joins TRBV29-1 to TRBJ2-5, with a possible D match to TRBD1 (6 bases). CDR1 is SQVTM, CDR2 ANQGSEA, per germline. With 6 bases removed from V and 5 bases from J, the gap between germline ends came to 13 bases. The CDR3 totals 12 residues. CDR3 coding DNA: TGCAGCGTATCTTCAGGGGACGAGACCCAGTACTTC. Translating gives CSVSSGDETQYF.

This clonotype was seen a handful of times. The V gene is TRBV7-3, the J gene TRBJ2-5; tentatively, D is TRBD1 or TRBD2 (5 bases each). In germline, CDR1 is SGHTA, CDR2 FQGTGA. This CDR3 is 13 amino acids long. Trimming stripped 6 bases from V and 3 bases from J, with 11 bases between. Written as DNA, the CDR3 is TGTGCCAGCAGTCGAGGGGCCGAAGAGACCCAGTACTTC. Residues: CASSRGAEETQYF.

This clonotype was counted between two and nine times. The chain is built from TRBV4-2 and TRBJ2-7; TRBD1 or TRBD2 may be the D gene (6 bases each). V dropped 0 bases and J dropped 2 bases, with 14 bases sitting between them. CDR1 LGHNA and CDR2 YNFKEQ come from the germline V gene. The CDR3 loop spans 16 amino acids. CDR3 sequence: CASSQDGGTNTYEQYF. CDR3 DNA sequence: TGTGCCAGCAGCCAAGATGGGGGGACAAATACCTACGAGCAGTACTTC.

This clonotype was recorded at least ten times. V gene TRBV7-3 combines with J gene TRBJ2-2, with D possibly TRBD2 on 6 matching bases. V was trimmed by 5 bases and J by 4 bases, leaving 17 bases between them. In germline, CDR1 is SGHTA, CDR2 FQGTGA. The CDR3 extends over 16 amino acids. The CDR3 DNA follows: TGTGCCAGCAGCCCCCTCCCCCCCGGGGGCACCGGGGAGCTGTTTTTT. It is translated as CASSPLPPGGTGELFF.

This clonotype was picked up many times. The J gene is TRBJ2-1, the V gene TRBV21-1; the DNA was not compared with TRBD2, the D call given in the table. TRBV21-1 is listed as a pseudogene. The CDR3 consists of 16 residues. The CDR3, as DNA: TGTGCCAGCAGCAAAGTATACAGCGGGGGGTACAATGAGCAGTTCTTC. Protein sequence: CASSKVYSGGYNEQFF.

This sequence joins TRBV7-6 and TRBJ1-4; TRBD1 matches 10 bases. The V gene end was trimmed by 9 bases and the J gene end by 0 bases; junction bases not matched to a gene: 10. CDR1 is SGHVS, CDR2 FNYEAQ, per germline. The CDR3 consists of 17 residues. This chain's CDR3 is CARRDRGPLATNEKLFF. CDR3 DNA sequence: TGTGCCAGGAGGGACAGGGGACCCCTCGCAACTAATGAAAAACTGTTTTTT.

This clonotype was recorded many times. This chain uses TRBV6-1 with TRBJ1-1; D gene ambiguous. Per the germline V gene, CDR1 is MNHNS and CDR2 is SASEGT. The V end was cut by 1 base, the J end by 8 bases, with 11 bases between. This CDR3 is 13 amino acids long. The CDR3 coding sequence is TGTGCCAGCAGTGAAGTGCCAGAGGCAGAAGCTTTCTTT. Its translation is CASSEVPEAEAFF.

This clonotype was picked up many times. This chain links TRBV7-2 with TRBJ2-5, with D unresolved. Looked up from germline, CDR1 is SGHTA and CDR2 is FQGNSA. This CDR3 contains 15 residues. V gave up 7 bases and J gave up 1 base, with 16 bases separating them. DNA of the CDR3: TGTGCCAGCACCTATTACGCCTCTCTCCAAGAGACCCAGTACTTC. Residues: CASTYYASLQETQYF.

This clonotype was seen ten or more times. This sequence joins TRBV7-8 and TRBJ1-1, with TRBD1 matching over 8 bases. V trimming: 1 base; J trimming: 3 bases; junction bases outside the gene matches: 7. Germline CDR1 and CDR2: SGHVS and FQNEAQ. The CDR3 has 16 residues. The CDR3 is CASSLVAGGFDTEAFF. The CDR3, as DNA: TGTGCCAGCAGCTTAGTGGCAGGGGGCTTCGACACTGAAGCTTTCTTT.

This clonotype was seen only a few times. The chain has TRBV6-5 and TRBJ2-2; TRBD1 matches at 8 bases. The CDR3 loop spans 16 amino acids. Germline assignment: CDR1 MNHEY and CDR2 SVGAGI. With V trimmed by 4 bases and J by 0 bases, 4 bases remained unmatched. CDR3 nucleotide sequence: TGTGCCAGCAGTTTTGGACAGGGAGCGAACACCGGGGAGCTGTTTTTT. It encodes CASSFGQGANTGELFF.

This clonotype was observed many times. The chain couples TRBV6-1 to TRBJ2-1, with no clear D. V dropped 1 base and J dropped 12 bases, with 13 bases sitting between them. The CDR3 sequence is 13 residues long. CDR1 is MNHNS, CDR2 SASEGT, per germline. The DNA for the CDR3 is TGTGCCAGCAGTGAAGGGCAGGCCCCTGGGCAGTTCTTC. Its protein is CASSEGQAPGQFF.

The rearrangement links TRBV20-1 to TRBJ1-5; a possible D gene is TRBD1 (6 bases). V was shortened by 0 bases and J by 6 bases, with 18 bases between the two germline ends. The CDR3 spans 16 residues. Per the germline V gene, CDR1 is DFQATT and CDR2 is SNEGSKA (reference sequence). The CDR3 protein is CSARDVARGSRQPQHF. The CDR3 nucleotides read TGCAGTGCTAGAGATGTTGCCAGGGGTTCACGTCAGCCCCAGCATTTT.